Listed below are T cell receptor beta chains from one sample, sequenced in a study of cytomegalovirus exposure and HLA in healthy donors. Assay used: immunoSEQ multiplex PCR; TCRdb lists only in-frame clones, some missing. The top ten clones hold about 16% of a sample with approximately 76,000 clones, around 72% of them seen once. Sequences were obtained from PBMCs. The receptors come from a woman aged 35 to 49 in good health and CMV-seropositive. Both conserved end residues are part of each CDR3. D genes are given only for firm matches. Clone size is shown for a subset of rows, as once, few, many or a class of expanded clone.

length,V,J,size,D,DNA,CDR3
15,TRBV5-1,TRBJ1-3,NA,NA,TGCGCCAGCAGCTTGTCGGCAGGGTCTGGAAACACCATATATTTT,CASSLSAGSGNTIYF
16,TRBV5-1,TRBJ2-5,NA,TRBD2,TGCGCCAGCAGCGGGGGACTAGCGGGGGGGATGGAGACCCAGTACTTC,CASSGGLAGGMETQYF
15,TRBV16,TRBJ1-5,once,TRBD1,TGTGCCAGCAGCCAAGGACAGGGGAGGTTTCAGCCCCAGCATTTT,CASSQGQGRFQPQHF
13,TRBV6-5,TRBJ1-4,NA,TRBD1,TGTGCCTGCAGGACAGGGGGCAGTGAAAAACTGTTTTTT,CACRTGGSEKLFF
15,TRBV5-1,TRBJ2-5,NA,TRBD2,TGCGCCAGCAGCTTGGTTAGCGGGGGGCAAGAGACCCAGTACTTC,CASSLVSGGQETQYF
17,TRBV4-2,TRBJ2-5,NA,TRBD2,TGTGCCAGCAGCCAAGATGGGCTAGCGGGGGGGCGAGAGACCCAGTACTTC,CASSQDGLAGGRETQYF
13,TRBV5-4,TRBJ2-1,NA,TRBD2,TGTGCCAGCAGCTTCGGGGGGTACAATGAGCAGTTCTTC,CASSFGGYNEQFF
17,TRBV4-3,TRBJ2-6,NA,NA,TGCGCCAGCAGCCAAGATTTACAGAGCTCTGGGGCCAACGTCCTGACTTTC,CASSQDLQSSGANVLTF
13,TRBV4-3,TRBJ2-7,NA,TRBD1,TGCGCCAGCAGCGCCTACAGGGGGTACGAGCAGTACTTC,CASSAYRGYEQYF
14,TRBV14,TRBJ1-4,NA,NA,TGTGCCAGCAGCTTGGGTCGGGCTAATGAAAAACTGTTTTTT,CASSLGRANEKLFF
17,TRBV4-1,TRBJ2-7,NA,TRBD2,TGCGCCAGCAGCCAAGTCGCCAGCGGGAGGAACACCTACGAGCAGTACTTC,CASSQVASGRNTYEQYF
17,TRBV4-1,TRBJ1-4,NA,NA,TGCGCCAGCAGCCAAGATCAGGGGAGAGCTTTCAATGAAAAACTGTTTTTT,CASSQDQGRAFNEKLFF
19,TRBV27,TRBJ1-5,few,NA,TGTGCCAGCAGTTTCCTAATCTCAGGGAATCCGATACGAAATCAGCCCCAGCATTTT,CASSFLISGNPIRNQPQHF
14,TRBV2,TRBJ2-7,NA,TRBD1,TGTGCCAGCAGTGCGCAGACAGGGAACTACGAGCAGTACTTC,CASSAQTGNYEQYF
16,TRBV7-9,TRBJ2-7,NA,TRBD2,TGTGCCAGCAGCTTAGCATCGACTAGCGGGTTCTACGAGCAGTACTTC,CASSLASTSGFYEQYF
14,TRBV5-1,TRBJ2-5,NA,NA,TGCGCCAGCAGCTTGCAGGGGCTGGGGGAGACCCAGTACTTC,CASSLQGLGETQYF
14,TRBV4-1,TRBJ2-7,NA,TRBD1,TGCGCCAGCAGCCCGACAGGGTCCCTCTACGAGCAGTACTTC,CASSPTGSLYEQYF
12,TRBV30,TRBJ1-2,NA,NA,TGTGCCTGGAGTAACCTCCGGGGGAGAGGAACCTTC,CAWSNLRGRGTF
14,TRBV7-2,TRBJ2-3,NA,TRBD2,TGTGCCAGCAGCCTCACCCGGGGGGGAGATACGCAGTATTTT,CASSLTRGGDTQYF
13,TRBV5-1,TRBJ1-1,NA,NA,TGCGCCAGCAGCTGGGCAGGGGACACTGAAGCTTTCTTT,CASSWAGDTEAFF
16,TRBV28,TRBJ2-3,NA,TRBD2,TGTGCCAGCAGTTCCCTACTAGCGGGGAAGCGGGATACGCAGTATTTT,CASSSLLAGKRDTQYF
13,TRBV30,TRBJ2-3,once,TRBD2,TGTGCCTGGAGTATGGGGGGGGCAGATACGCAGTATTTT,CAWSMGGADTQYF
15,TRBV10-1,TRBJ1-4,few,TRBD1,TGCGCCAGCAGTGAAGCCGGGACAGGGAATGAAAAACTGTTTTTT,CASSEAGTGNEKLFF
15,TRBV9,TRBJ2-1,NA,TRBD2,TGTGCCAGCAGCGTAGCGGCGGGGGTGGTCAATGAGCAGTTCTTC,CASSVAAGVVNEQFF
14,TRBV6-5,TRBJ2-7,few,TRBD1,TGTGCCAGCACCGCCGGGACAGGGGGCTACGAGCAGTACTTC,CASTAGTGGYEQYF
13,TRBV5-1,TRBJ2-7,NA,NA,TGCGCCAGCCAGAGACAGACAGATTACGAGCAGTACTTC,CASQRQTDYEQYF
18,TRBV7-8,TRBJ2-3,NA,NA,TGTGCCAGCAGCTCCGCCCGCTTGGGTTCGGCGGGCACAGATACGCAGTATTTT,CASSSARLGSAGTDTQYF
15,TRBV4-1,TRBJ2-7,NA,NA,TGCGCCAGCAGCCAACTTGATCTAGTACTCGGCGAGCAGTACTTC,CASSQLDLVLGEQYF
15,TRBV13,TRBJ1-3,NA,NA,TGTGCCAGCAGCTTAGGCAGGGCGGTAGGAAACACCATATATTTT,CASSLGRAVGNTIYF
13,TRBV11-3,TRBJ2-7,NA,NA,TGTGCCAGCAGCTTAGATCCGAGTGCCGAGCAGTACTTC,CASSLDPSAEQYF
14,TRBV5-8,TRBJ1-5,NA,TRBD1,TGTGCCAGCAGCTTGGGTACAGGGGGGTCACCCCAGCATTTT,CASSLGTGGSPQHF
13,TRBV7-2,TRBJ2-5,once,TRBD2,TGTGCCAGCAGCGTGGGGGGGAAAGAGACCCAGTACTTC,CASSVGGKETQYF
16,TRBV6-6,TRBJ2-6,few,TRBD1,TGTGCCAGCAGTTACTCACCGGGACAGGGGGCCAACGTCCTGACTTTC,CASSYSPGQGANVLTF
16,TRBV13,TRBJ2-7,once,TRBD1,TGTGCCAGCAGCCATGCCGGGACAGGGGGGACCTACGAGCAGTACTTC,CASSHAGTGGTYEQYF
14,TRBV6-1,TRBJ2-7,NA,NA,TGTGCCAGCAGTGAAGCCCGCAGGGTATACGAGCAGTACTTC,CASSEARRVYEQYF
15,TRBV6-5,TRBJ2-3,NA,NA,TGTGCCAGCAGTTACGAGGCGGGATTTGGAGATACGCAGTATTTT,CASSYEAGFGDTQYF
15,TRBV28,TRBJ1-1,NA,NA,TGTGCCAGCAGTTTAAACGCGGCAGGAGGTATGAGAGCTTTCTTT,CASSLNAAGGMRAFF
17,TRBV25-1,TRBJ2-1,NA,TRBD2,TGTGCCAGCAGTGAAGCTAGCGGGAGGGCCTCCTACAATGAGCAGTTCTTC,CASSEASGRASYNEQFF
15,TRBV11-2,TRBJ1-2,NA,NA,TGTGCCAGCAGCCCTCAGACAGCAGGGTTTCATGGCTACACCTTC,CASSPQTAGFHGYTF
16,TRBV18,TRBJ1-4,NA,TRBD1,TGTGCCAGCTCACAACAGGGGGCCGCAACTAATGAAAAACTGTTTTTT,CASSQQGAATNEKLFF
15,TRBV5-1,TRBJ2-7,NA,TRBD2,TGCGCCAGTGAGAAAGCGGGGGGGCGACCCTACGAGCAGTACTTC,CASEKAGGRPYEQYF
14,TRBV30,TRBJ2-1,NA,NA,TGTGCCTGGAGTGTAAGGGGGTCGTACAATGAGCAGTTCTTC,CAWSVRGSYNEQFF
14,TRBV7-9,TRBJ1-2,NA,TRBD1,TGTGCCAGCAGCCTGGGACAGGGAAACTATGGCTACACCTTC,CASSLGQGNYGYTF
14,TRBV7-9,TRBJ1-4,NA,NA,TGTGCCAGCAGCTTAGACGGGGGAGGGGAAAAACTGTTTTTT,CASSLDGGGEKLFF
15,TRBV5-6,TRBJ1-4,NA,NA,TGTGCCAGCAGCTTGTACGGGGCAACTAATGAAAAACTGTTTTTT,CASSLYGATNEKLFF
18,TRBV10-1,TRBJ2-3,NA,TRBD2,TGCGCCAGCACCCCAGGGACTAGCGGACCCCTTCGCACAGATACGCAGTATTTT,CASTPGTSGPLRTDTQYF
14,TRBV29-1,TRBJ2-2,NA,TRBD1,TGCAGCGTGCAACAGGGGTTCGGCACCGGGGAGCTGTTTTTT,CSVQQGFGTGELFF
13,TRBV2,TRBJ1-5,NA,NA,TGTGCCAGCAGTGCCGAAAGAGATCAGCCCCAGCATTTT,CASSAERDQPQHF
19,TRBV7-9,TRBJ2-1,NA,TRBD2,TGTGCCAGCAGCTTAGGTGCTAGCGGGAGCCCCGCGGGGGACAATGAGCAGTTCTTC,CASSLGASGSPAGDNEQFF
15,TRBV7-9,TRBJ1-2,once,NA,TGTGCCAGCAGCTTCGGAGGGACGGCTAACTATGGCTACACCTTC,CASSFGGTANYGYTF
14,TRBV4-3,TRBJ2-7,NA,NA,TGCGCCAGCAGCCAAGAGGCGGGGCCCTACGAGCAGTACTTC,CASSQEAGPYEQYF
13,TRBV5-4,TRBJ1-2,NA,NA,TGTGCCAGCAGCTTGGGGGCAGACTATGGCTACACCTTC,CASSLGADYGYTF
14,TRBV7-9,TRBJ1-1,NA,NA,TGTGCCAGCAGCTCGGGACACTTGAACACTGAAGCTTTCTTT,CASSSGHLNTEAFF
15,TRBV19,TRBJ1-5,few,NA,TGTGCCAGTAGTATAGGTCTCCGGGGGAATCAGCCCCAGCATTTT,CASSIGLRGNQPQHF
15,TRBV19,TRBJ1-2,NA,TRBD1,TGTGCCAGTAGTACGTCCCGGACAGGGAACTATGGCTACACCTTC,CASSTSRTGNYGYTF
11,TRBV2,TRBJ2-1,NA,TRBD2,TGTGCCAGCGGGAGGGACCTGGAGCAGTTCTTC,CASGRDLEQFF
13,TRBV7-2,TRBJ1-1,NA,NA,TGTGCCAGCAGCACGACGGAGGGGACTGAAGCTTTCTTT,CASSTTEGTEAFF